This passage covers 29 T cell receptor beta chains from one sample sequenced in a study of OX40 agonist ivuxolimab in advanced cancers. Profiling relied on immunoSEQ multiplex PCR, and the TCRdb table lists in-frame clones only, not all of them. The table shows roughly 20,000 clones, with 75% to 85% occurring only once. The sample was CD4+ or CD8+ T cells sorted from blood, taken in a trial of the OX40 agonist ivuxolimab. The origin of the receptors is an adult with an advanced solid tumor such as melanoma, head and neck, liver or kidney cancer.

This clone was observed a single time. This rearrangement joins TRBV6-1 to TRBJ2-1; weak D call: TRBD2 (5 bases). V dropped 6 bases and J dropped 6 bases, with 15 bases sitting between them. The CDR3 spans 14 residues. Germline lookup yields CDR1 MNHNS and CDR2 SASEGT. CDR3 nucleotide sequence: TGTGCCAGCAGGGCCATTTCAGGACTCAATGAGCAGTTCTTC. Translation: CASRAISGLNEQFF.

The CDR3 loop is CASSQGRAGADTQYF. CDR3 bases: TGCGCCAGCAGCCAAGGGAGGGCCGGGGCAGATACGCAGTATTTT. The rearrangement uses TRBV4-1 and TRBJ2-3, with a tentative D call TRBD2 (6 bases). CDR3 length: 15 amino acids. V was pared by 1 base and J by 4 bases, with 12 bases between. Germline V lookup: CDR1 MGHRA, CDR2 YSYEKL.

The chain combines TRBV27 with TRBJ2-3; D is ambiguous. The length of the CDR3 is 16 residues. The germline CDR1 and CDR2 sequences are MNHEY and SMNVEV (reference sequence). V dropped 7 bases and J dropped 6 bases, with 23 bases sitting between them. In DNA, the CDR3 is TGTGCCAGCACCACGTCCAGAGCGACCGGCCTCGATACGCAGTATTTT. This gives the protein CASTTSRATGLDTQYF.

This clone was recorded only once. The CDR3 DNA sequence: TGTGCCAGCAGCAATTCCAATAACAATGAGCAGTTCTTC. It specifies CASSNSNNNEQFF. The chain uses TRBV7-3 and TRBJ2-1; D uncertain. The CDR3 sequence is 13 residues long. Germline values: CDR1 SGHTA, CDR2 FQGTGA. With 5 bases removed from V and 5 bases from J, the gap between germline ends came to 10 bases.

The V gene is TRBV28, the J gene TRBJ1-1; TRBD1 agrees at 8 bases. The trim removed 6 bases at V and 2 bases at J, leaving 8 bases unmatched. The CDR3 runs to 15 residues. Germline-derived CDR1 and CDR2 are MDHEN and SYDVKM. The CDR3 DNA follows: TGTGCCAGCAGGACGCGAGACAGGGGAAACACTGAAGCTTTCTTT. It yields the protein CASRTRDRGNTEAFF.

The rearrangement links TRBV30 to TRBJ2-5; tentatively, D is TRBD1 (6 bases). CDR1 GTSNPN and CDR2 SVGIG come from the germline V gene (reference sequence). V dropped 3 bases and J dropped 6 bases, with 17 bases sitting between them. The CDR3 is made up of 14 amino acids. CDR3 amino acids: CAWSPGTSLKTQYF. CDR3 bases: TGTGCCTGGAGCCCCGGGACATCTTTGAAGACCCAGTACTTC.

This rearrangement joins TRBV7-3 to TRBJ2-3, with 8 positions matching TRBD2. V gave up 5 bases and J gave up 1 base; unmatched junction bases: 5. Germline assignment: CDR1 SGHTA and CDR2 FQGTGA. The CDR3 is 15 amino acids. The CDR3 sequence: CASSRFSGGTDTQYF. In nucleotides, the CDR3 is TGTGCCAGCAGCCGTTTTAGCGGGGGCACAGATACGCAGTATTTT.

The chain carries TRBV5-1 and TRBJ2-3, with D unresolved. Germline values: CDR1 SGHRS, CDR2 YFSETQ. This CDR3 spans 16 amino acids. Trimming took off 4 bases at V and 0 bases at J, with 15 bases between the two ends. The CDR3 region is CASSRATDTSTDTQYF. The CDR3 coding sequence is TGCGCCAGCAGCCGTGCGACTGACACTAGCACAGATACGCAGTATTTT.

On this clone: Mismatch with germline at one junction end may stem from a read error. V is TRBV6-1 and J is TRBJ2-3, with D possibly TRBD1 on 5 matching bases. This CDR3 contains 13 residues. In germline, CDR1 is MNHNS, CDR2 SASEGT. The CDR3 nucleotides are TGTGCCAGCAGAGAAGGGGTTCTGGATACGCAGTATTTT. Translated, it gives CASREGVLDTQYF.

This sequence joins TRBV6-5 and TRBJ1-6, with 7 bases identical to TRBD1. CDR3 length equals 16 residues. The germline V gene has CDR1 MNHEY and CDR2 SVGAGI. Trimming cost V 0 bases and J 11 bases; bases outside gene matches: 10. The CDR3 coding sequence is TGTGCCAGCAGTTACTCGGGGACAGAGATGGATACACCCCTCCACTTT. Translation: CASSYSGTEMDTPLHF.

The V and J genes are TRBV7-3 and TRBJ1-6; TRBD1 might be the D (5 bases). The CDR3 has 14 residues. Germline assignment: CDR1 SGHTA and CDR2 FQGTGA. The V end lost 3 bases, the J end lost 5 bases, and 8 bases lay between the germline ends. CDR3 sequence reads: CASSLKQDNSPLHF. In DNA form, the CDR3 reads TGTGCCAGCAGCTTGAAACAGGATAATTCACCCCTCCACTTT.

The J gene is TRBJ2-5, the V gene TRBV28; a possible D gene is TRBD2 (6 bases). V lost 0 bases and J lost 3, with 14 bases in between. This CDR3 is 16 amino acids long. Per germline, CDR1 MDHEN and CDR2 SYDVKM. The DNA of the CDR3 is TGTGCCAGCAGTTTATGGGTGGGAGGAGGAGAAGAGACCCAGTACTTC. Translating gives CASSLWVGGGEETQYF.

The chain has TRBV29-1 and TRBJ1-4; tentative D call: TRBD1 (5 bases). The germline CDR1 and CDR2 sequences are SQVTM and ANQGSEA. The ends were cut back, 0 bases at V and 8 bases at J, with 13 bases in the middle. The CDR3 has 14 amino acids. CDR3 residues: CSVEDSGGREKLFF. Here the CDR3 DNA reads TGCAGCGTTGAAGACTCGGGGGGTAGAGAAAAACTGTTTTTT.

The rearrangement links TRBV18 to TRBJ2-7; D not certain. CDR1 and CDR2 (germline): KGHSH, LQKENI. This CDR3 has 14 residues. The V end lost 3 bases, the J end lost 7 bases, and 16 bases lay between the germline ends. This chain's CDR3 is CASSPLGFSEEQYF. The DNA of the CDR3 is TGTGCCAGCTCACCGCTCGGTTTTTCGGAAGAGCAGTACTTC.

This chain links TRBV28 with TRBJ1-4, with D unclear. The length of the CDR3 is 11 residues. The germline V gene has CDR1 MDHEN and CDR2 SYDVKM. The V end was cut by 6 bases, the J end by 4 bases, with 3 bases between. Here the CDR3 DNA reads TGTGCCAGCAGCCTTAATGAAAAACTGTTTTTT. It codes for CASSLNEKLFF.

CDR3 in amino acids: CASSRDTRTYNEQFF. CDR3 sequence (DNA): TGCGCCAGCAGCAGGGACACGAGAACCTACAATGAGCAGTTCTTC. The chain couples TRBV5-1 to TRBJ2-1; weak D call: TRBD1 (6 bases). The germline gives CDR1 SGHRS, CDR2 YFSETQ. CDR3 length: 15 amino acids. With 4 bases removed from V and 2 bases from J, the gap between germline ends came to 13 bases.

J is TRBJ1-2 and V is TRBV19; D not resolved. Germline CDR1 and CDR2: LNHDA and SQIVND (reference sequence). The CDR3 sequence is 16 residues long. V lost 3 bases and J lost 4, with 18 bases in between. CDR3 nucleotides: TGTGCCAGTAGTATCCTCTTTGAGCAGGCGATCTATGGCTACACCTTC. It codes for CASSILFEQAIYGYTF.

The genes are TRBV19 and TRBJ2-2, with 7 bases fitting TRBD2. The J segment lost 0 bases and the V segment lost 7 bases, leaving 11 bases of the junction unmatched. The CDR3 length is 17 residues. Per the germline V gene, CDR1 is LNHDA and CDR2 is SQIVND (reference sequence). CDR3 residues: CASTLWGGRSNTGELFF. The CDR3 bases are TGTGCCAGTACCCTATGGGGGGGACGGTCGAACACCGGGGAGCTGTTTTTT.

V usage is TRBV6-5 and J usage is TRBJ2-1; TRBD2 matches at 7 bases. Unmatched junction bases numbered 10, after V lost 6 bases and J lost 8 bases. The CDR3 totals 14 residues. CDR1 and CDR2 from the germline V gene are MNHEY and SVGAGI. The DNA for the CDR3 is TGTGCCAGCAGAGCAGGCGGGAGTGTCTATGAGCAGTTCTTC. This sequence encodes CASRAGGSVYEQFF.

This chain uses TRBV5-5 with TRBJ1-4; TRBD1 might be the D (5 bases). V was shortened by 3 bases and J by 8 bases, with 8 bases between the two germline ends. The CDR3 contains 12 residues. Germline V gives CDR1 SGHKS, CDR2 YYEKEE (reference sequence). The CDR3 coding sequence is TGTGCCAGCAGCTACGCAGGGGAAAAACTGTTTTTT. It translates to CASSYAGEKLFF.

The chain couples TRBV15 to TRBJ1-2; TRBD1 matches at 8 bases. From germline, CDR1 is LNHNV and CDR2 YYDKDF (reference sequence). Trimming cost V 3 bases and J 9 bases; bases outside gene matches: 9. The CDR3 has 14 residues. CDR3 nucleotides: TGTGCCACCAGCAGCCCGACAGGGGAGTATAGCTACACCTTC. Protein product: CATSSPTGEYSYTF. Based on the CDR3 plus reference TRBV15 and TRBJ1-2, the full variable domain is DAMVIQNPRYQVTQFGKPVTLSCSQTLNHNVMYWYQQKSSQAPKLLFHYYDKDFNNEADTPDNFQSRRPNTSFCFLDIRSPGLGDTAMYLCATSSPTGEYSYTFGSGTRLTVV.

This clone showed up just a few times. The V gene is TRBV7-2, the J gene TRBJ1-3; maybe TRBD1 (5 bases). CDR3 size: 16 residues. V was pared by 3 bases and J by 2 bases, with 14 bases between. In germline, CDR1 is SGHTA, CDR2 FQGNSA. CDR3 sequence reads: CASSLPSGATGNTIYF. CDR3 nucleotides: TGTGCCAGCAGCTTGCCGAGTGGGGCCACTGGAAACACCATATATTTT.

Concerning this clone itself: A read error is likely, as this CDR3 ends without the conserved phenylalanine or tryptophan. The DNA is omitted, as the CDR3 cannot be located on it reliably, and the CDR3 follows TCRdb's listing. The CDR3 loop reads CASSNRISL. The V call is TRBV21-1, the J call TRBJ1-2. TRBV21-1 has pseudogene status. The CDR3 extends over 9 residues, inclusive of both ends.

This chain joins TRBV4-2 and TRBJ1-2, with 8 bases aligning to TRBD1. The CDR3 is 15 residues long. V lost 0 bases, J lost 8 bases, and 8 bases stayed unmatched. From germline, CDR1 is LGHNA and CDR2 YNFKEQ. This chain's CDR3 is CASSQDRNRGGGYTF. The CDR3, as DNA: TGTGCCAGCAGCCAAGATCGAAACAGGGGGGGAGGCTACACCTTC.

In its sample, this clone was seen once. The chain employs TRBV30 and TRBJ2-6, with D unclear. The germline CDR1 and CDR2 sequences are GTSNPN and SVGIG (reference sequence). V lost 1 base, J lost 3 bases, and 10 bases lay in between. The CDR3 has 15 residues. The CDR3 region is CAWSGARSGANVLTF. For the CDR3, the DNA is TGTGCCTGGAGTGGCGCCCGGAGTGGGGCCAACGTCCTGACTTTC.

The chain couples TRBV15 to TRBJ2-2; unclear D gene. Per the germline V gene, CDR1 is LNHNV and CDR2 is YYDKDF (reference sequence). The CDR3 spans 19 residues. V lost 0 bases and J lost 7, with 24 bases in between. The CDR3 DNA is TGTGCCACCAGCAGAGAGGGCTCTCCGGGCAGTAGTATGATCGGGGAGCTGTTTTTT. As protein: CATSREGSPGSSMIGELFF.

This chain joins TRBV28 and TRBJ1-2, with D tentatively TRBD1 (5 bases). Between the trimmed V and J ends, which lost 3 bases and 0 bases, there was a span of 8 bases. This CDR3 has 14 amino acids. Germline lookup yields CDR1 MDHEN and CDR2 SYDVKM. CDR3 in DNA: TGTGCCAGCAGTTTGGCGGGGCCTAACTATGGCTACACCTTC. Translated: CASSLAGPNYGYTF.

This clone was detected only once. The chain combines TRBV29-1 with TRBJ1-1; D unresolved. This CDR3 is 13 amino acids long. Germline V gives CDR1 SQVTM, CDR2 ANQGSEA. Trimming removed 2 bases from V and 3 bases from J, with 10 bases in between. The CDR3 spells CSVEPDLDTEAFF. DNA of the CDR3: TGCAGCGTTGAACCGGATTTAGACACTGAAGCTTTCTTT.

The rearrangement links TRBV6-6 to TRBJ1-2, with D possibly TRBD1 on 6 matching bases. Germline-derived CDR1 and CDR2 are MNHNY and SVGAGI (reference sequence). CDR3 length: 13 residues. The V end was cut by 6 bases, the J end by 6 bases, with 14 bases between. The CDR3 spells CASRSTGNDGYTF. The CDR3, as DNA: TGTGCCAGCAGGTCTACAGGGAATGATGGCTACACCTTC.